Presented here are 18 T cell receptor beta chains from one specimen sequenced in a study of cytomegalovirus exposure and HLA in healthy donors. PCR was performed using 60 Vbeta and 13 Jbeta primers. Method: immunoSEQ multiplex PCR; TCRdb's copy keeps in-frame clones and lacks some. The sample records more than 85,000 clones, more than 9.5% being singletons. Material for sequencing was PBMCs. All receptors come from a middle-aged man in good health and CMV-seropositive.

This clone was seen more than once but under ten times. This sequence joins TRBV5-4 and TRBJ2-7, with D uncertain. V was pared by 0 bases and J by 0 bases, with 7 bases between. The CDR3 sequence is 14 residues long. CDR1 is SGHNT and CDR2 is YYREEE in the germline V gene (reference sequence). In DNA form, the CDR3 reads TGTGCCAGCAGCTTGGACGGAGACTCCTACGAGCAGTACTTC. Protein: CASSLDGDSYEQYF.

This clone has just a few counts. The chain joins TRBV6-5 to TRBJ2-3, with 7 bases identical to TRBD2. Germline V lookup: CDR1 MNHEY, CDR2 SVGAGI. The CDR3 is 14 residues long. Losses at the gene ends were 2 bases for V and 2 bases for J; bases not matched to a gene: 1. CDR3 sequence: CASSYGRATDTQYF. The CDR3 DNA follows: TGTGCCAGCAGTTACGGGAGGGCCACAGATACGCAGTATTTT.

The V gene is TRBV21-1, the J gene TRBJ2-1; the table's D call, TRBD1, was not checked against the DNA. TRBV21-1 is a listed pseudogene. This CDR3 is built from 18 residues. The CDR3 here is CASSKEGRDGAHWGEQFF. In nucleotides, the CDR3 is TGTGCCAGCAGCAAAGAGGGGCGTGACGGCGCACACTGGGGTGAGCAGTTCTTC.

The chain recombines TRBV5-1 with TRBJ1-1, with 7 bases aligning to TRBD1. This CDR3 spans 13 amino acids. J lost 6 bases, V lost 2 bases, and 4 bases had no gene match. Germline CDR1 reads SGHRS; CDR2 reads YFSETQ. CDR3 region: CASSLDREAEAFF. The DNA of the CDR3 is TGCGCCAGCAGCTTAGACAGGGAGGCTGAAGCTTTCTTT.

This clone was recorded a few times. J is TRBJ2-7 and V is TRBV27, with TRBD1 matching 9 bases. The CDR3 contains 15 residues. The V segment lost 3 bases and the J segment 2 bases; nucleotides outside the gene matches: 5. Per the germline V gene, CDR1 is MNHEY and CDR2 is SMNVEV (reference sequence). The CDR3 sequence is CASSFWDRATYEQYF. The CDR3 region has the DNA TGTGCCAGCAGTTTTTGGGACAGGGCCACCTACGAGCAGTACTTC.

This chain joins TRBV11-3 and TRBJ2-5, with D unclear. CDR3 length: 14 amino acids. The germline V and J ends were trimmed by 5 bases and 1 base, with 11 bases remaining between them. Germline CDR1 and CDR2: SGHNT and YENEEA. CDR3 loop: CASSRDSFQETQYF. The DNA of the CDR3 is TGTGCCAGCAGCCGTGACTCCTTCCAAGAGACCCAGTACTTC.

This clone has more than one count but fewer than ten. One end of the junction fails to match germline, which may point to a read error. The chain is built from TRBV5-4 and TRBJ2-7; 7 nucleotides line up with TRBD2. Germline V lookup: CDR1 SGHNT, CDR2 YYREEE (reference sequence). CDR3 length: 14 amino acids. This CDR3 is CASSQDRLAREQYF. The CDR3 DNA follows: TGCGCCAGCAGCCAAGATCGACTAGCCCGAGAGCAGTACTTC.

The chain employs TRBV11-2 and TRBJ2-2; 8 nucleotides line up with TRBD2. V lost 3 bases and J lost 6; bases outside the gene matches: 3. Germline-derived CDR1 and CDR2 are SGHAT and FQNNGV. The CDR3 is 14 residues long. The DNA of the CDR3 is TGTGCCAGCAGCTTCGGGACTAGTCCCGGGGAGCTGTTTTTT. Encoded protein: CASSFGTSPGELFF. The full variable domain, rest sourced from reference TRBV11-2 and TRBJ2-2, is EAGVAQSPRYKIIEKRQSVAFWCNPISGHATLYWYQQILGQGPKLLIQFQNNGVVDDSQLPKDRFSAERLKGVDSTLKIQPAKLEDSAVYLCASSFGTSPGELFFGEGSRLTVL.

The V gene is TRBV9, the J gene TRBJ2-2, with 9 positions matching TRBD2. The CDR3 totals 16 residues. CDR1 SGDLS and CDR2 YYNGEE come from the germline V gene. V shed 3 bases, J shed 2 bases, and the junction held 5 bases outside the gene matches. CDR3 loop: CASSASTSGNTGELFF. CDR3 bases: TGTGCCAGCAGCGCCTCGACTAGCGGAAACACCGGGGAGCTGTTTTTT.

The table lists this clone with a few counts. The gene calls are TRBV13 and TRBJ2-3, with TRBD2 as a possible D gene (5 bases). Between the trimmed V and J ends, which lost 5 bases and 3 bases, there was a span of 9 bases. The CDR3 runs 13 residues. Per germline, CDR1 PRHDT and CDR2 FYEKMQ (reference sequence). CDR3 DNA: TGTGCCAGCAGCCCCCGGGGAACAGATACGCAGTATTTT. As protein: CASSPRGTDTQYF.

By frequency in the sample, this clone is medium-sized. This sequence joins TRBV10-3 and TRBJ1-6; D is undetermined. The CDR3 loop spans 16 amino acids. Trimming left V 0 bases short and J 0 bases short, with 6 bases between. CDR1 and CDR2 (germline): ENHRY, SYGVKD. The CDR3 loop is CAISESGISYNSPLHF. The CDR3 nucleotides read TGTGCCATCAGTGAGTCTGGCATCTCCTATAATTCACCCCTCCACTTT.

This clone was recorded a few times. The V gene is TRBV9, the J gene TRBJ2-7; 8 bases line up with TRBD2. The V segment lost 4 bases and the J segment 3 bases; nucleotides outside the gene matches: 12. The germline V gene has CDR1 SGDLS and CDR2 YYNGEE. The CDR3 loop spans 16 amino acids. In DNA form, the CDR3 reads TGTGCCAGCAGCCCCTACGAGACTAGCGACCTCTACGAGCAGTACTTC. This encodes CASSPYETSDLYEQYF.

This clone has more than one count but fewer than ten. The chain is built from TRBV19 and TRBJ1-2; D is unclear. Germline V gives CDR1 LNHDA, CDR2 SQIVND (reference sequence). CDR3 size: 15 residues. Trimming removed 3 bases from V and 6 bases from J, with 17 bases in between. CDR3 sequence: CASSMQSDRGHGYTF. In DNA form, the CDR3 reads TGTGCCAGTAGTATGCAGTCGGACCGCGGGCATGGCTACACCTTC.

The genes are TRBV6-1 and TRBJ2-5, with D perhaps matching TRBD1 (5 bases). Trimming took 6 bases from V and 2 from J, leaving 7 bases between them. This CDR3 contains 12 residues. In germline, CDR1 is MNHNS, CDR2 SASEGT. This CDR3 is CASRGAQETQYF. The CDR3 DNA reads as TGTGCCAGCAGAGGGGCTCAAGAGACCCAGTACTTC.

V gene TRBV10-1 combines with J gene TRBJ2-1, with TRBD2 matching 8 bases. CDR1 is WNHNN and CDR2 is SYGVQD in the germline V gene (reference sequence). The CDR3 extends over 14 amino acids. Germline trimming cut 6 bases from V and 7 bases from J; bases unmatched to any gene: 8. DNA of the CDR3: TGCGCCAGCAGCGTGGGACTAGATTTGAATGAGCAGTTCTTC. This encodes CASSVGLDLNEQFF.

The J gene is TRBJ2-2, the V gene TRBV5-1, with D unresolved. Trimming removed 0 bases at V and 7 bases at J, with 7 bases between. Germline V gene lookup returns CDR1 SGHRS and CDR2 YFSETQ. The CDR3 extends over 13 amino acids. DNA of the CDR3: TGCGCCAGCAGCTTGGACGGGTTCGGGGAGCTGTTTTTT. Translated: CASSLDGFGELFF.

This clone was seen a handful of times. The chain employs TRBV30 and TRBJ2-1; 14 bases match TRBD2. Losses at the gene ends were 4 bases for V and 8 bases for J; bases not matched to a gene: 4. The CDR3 totals 14 residues. Germline CDR1 reads GTSNPN; CDR2 reads SVGIG (reference sequence). For the CDR3, the DNA is TGTGCCTGGACCGGGACTAGCGGGAGTGATGAGCAGTTCTTC. This encodes CAWTGTSGSDEQFF.

This clone was seen a few times. The chain uses TRBV7-9 and TRBJ2-1; tentatively, D is TRBD2 (5 bases). The CDR3 extends over 16 amino acids. From germline, CDR1 is SEHNR and CDR2 FQNEAQ (reference sequence). V lost 5 bases to trimming and J lost 4 bases, with 18 bases between them. CDR3 nucleotide sequence: TGTGCCAGCAGCCCCCGGCGAGGGCCAGGATACAATGAGCAGTTCTTC. It yields the protein CASSPRRGPGYNEQFF.